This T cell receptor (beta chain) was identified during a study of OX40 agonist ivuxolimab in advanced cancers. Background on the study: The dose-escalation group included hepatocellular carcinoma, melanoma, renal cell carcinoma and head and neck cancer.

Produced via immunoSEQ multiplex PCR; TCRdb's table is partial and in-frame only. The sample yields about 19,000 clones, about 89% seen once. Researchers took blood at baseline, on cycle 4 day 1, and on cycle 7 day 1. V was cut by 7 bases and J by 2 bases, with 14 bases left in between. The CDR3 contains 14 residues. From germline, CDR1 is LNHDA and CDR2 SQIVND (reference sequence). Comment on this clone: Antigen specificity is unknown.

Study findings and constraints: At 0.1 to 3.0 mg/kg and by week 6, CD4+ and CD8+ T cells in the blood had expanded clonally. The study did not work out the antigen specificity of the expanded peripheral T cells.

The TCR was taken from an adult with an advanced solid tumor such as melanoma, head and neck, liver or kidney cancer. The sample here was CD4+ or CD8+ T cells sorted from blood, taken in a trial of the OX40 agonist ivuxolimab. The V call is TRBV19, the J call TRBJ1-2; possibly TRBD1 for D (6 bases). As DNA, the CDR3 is TGTGCCAGTACCCCCGGACAGCTAAACTATGGCTACACCTTC. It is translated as CASTPGQLNYGYTF.